A single T cell receptor beta chain is shown here with its context. The data were obtained in a study of technical replicates of blood from a handful of donors. The germline CDR1 and CDR2 sequences are MDHEN and SYDVKM. V lost 3 bases to trimming and J lost 4 bases, with 13 bases between them. The CDR3 loop spans 14 amino acids. The protocol was immunoSEQ multiplex PCR, while the TCRdb copy is restricted to in-frame clones and leaves out a portion. The sample lists under 45,000 clones, almost 97% occurring once. Input material: T cells isolated from PBMCs. This sequence was found in a human donor in good health. The chain is built from TRBV28 and TRBJ2-7; unclear D gene. For the CDR3, the DNA is TGTGCCAGCAGTTTGGGTAGCCCTAGGTACGAGCAGTACTTC. It specifies CASSLGSPRYEQYF.